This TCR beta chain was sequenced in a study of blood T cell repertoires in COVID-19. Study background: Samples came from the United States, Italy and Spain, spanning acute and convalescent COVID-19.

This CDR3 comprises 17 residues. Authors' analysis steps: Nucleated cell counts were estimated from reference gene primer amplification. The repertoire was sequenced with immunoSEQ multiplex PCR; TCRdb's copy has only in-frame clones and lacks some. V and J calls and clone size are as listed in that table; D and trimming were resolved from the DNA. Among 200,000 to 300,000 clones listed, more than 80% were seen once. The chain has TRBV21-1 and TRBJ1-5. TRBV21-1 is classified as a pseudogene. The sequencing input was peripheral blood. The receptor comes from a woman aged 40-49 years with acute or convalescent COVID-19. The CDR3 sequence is CASSKGVCRRSNQPQHF. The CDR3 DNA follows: TGTGCCAGCAGCAAGGGCGTTTGTCGGAGGAGCAATCAGCCCCAGCATTTT.